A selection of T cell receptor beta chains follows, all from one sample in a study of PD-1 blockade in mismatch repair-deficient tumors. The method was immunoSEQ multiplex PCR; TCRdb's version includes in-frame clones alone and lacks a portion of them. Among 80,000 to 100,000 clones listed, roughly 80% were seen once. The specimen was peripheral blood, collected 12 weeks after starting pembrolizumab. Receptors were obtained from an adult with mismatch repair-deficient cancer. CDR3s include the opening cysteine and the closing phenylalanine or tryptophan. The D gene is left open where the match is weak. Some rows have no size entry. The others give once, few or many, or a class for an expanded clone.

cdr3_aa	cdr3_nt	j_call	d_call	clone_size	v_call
CASSLDDGSSYEQYF	TGTGCCAGCAGTTTAGACGACGGGAGCTCCTACGAGCAGTACTTC	TRBJ2-7	NA	NA	TRBV7-6
CASSPVEIGINEQFF	TGTGCCAGTAGCCCTGTTGAGATCGGAATAAATGAGCAGTTCTTC	TRBJ2-1	NA	once	TRBV19
CASTPEAGGRTGELFF	TGTGCCAGCACCCCTGAAGCGGGAGGGCGTACCGGGGAGCTGTTTTTT	TRBJ2-2	TRBD2	few	TRBV6-4
CASSLRGRVGEQYF	TGTGCCAGCAGCTTGCGGGGGAGGGTTGGCGAGCAGTACTTC	TRBJ2-7	TRBD2	NA	TRBV4-2
CASSPLTATDTQYF	TGTGCCAGCAGCCCCCTCACGGCCACAGATACGCAGTATTTT	TRBJ2-3	NA	NA	TRBV9
CASRGPTDSYNEQFF	TGTGCCAGCAGGGGACCGACAGACTCCTACAATGAGCAGTTCTTC	TRBJ2-1	NA	once	TRBV7-9
CASSNKRDNTDTQYF	TGTGCCAGCAGCAACAAACGGGACAACACAGATACGCAGTATTTT	TRBJ2-3	NA	NA	TRBV5-4
CASSSLGSENTQYF	TGTGCCAGCAGCTCCCTCGGCTCAGAGAATACGCAGTATTTT	TRBJ2-3	NA	once	TRBV7-8
CASSSGAVPDTQYF	TGTGCCAGCAGCTCGGGGGCTGTCCCAGATACGCAGTATTTT	TRBJ2-3	NA	few	TRBV11-1
CATGREGETQYF	TGTGCCACCGGTCGAGAGGGAGAGACCCAGTACTTC	TRBJ2-5	NA	NA	TRBV15
CASTQGIPGELFF	TGTGCCAGCACCCAGGGGATCCCCGGGGAGCTGTTTTTT	TRBJ2-2	NA	NA	TRBV25-1
CASSLYRDRNTEAFF	TGTGCCAGCAGCTTGTATCGGGACAGGAACACTGAAGCTTTCTTT	TRBJ1-1	TRBD1	NA	TRBV5-4
CASSLARTGDEQFF	TGTGCCAGCAGCTTAGCAAGGACAGGGGACGAGCAGTTCTTC	TRBJ2-1	TRBD1	once	TRBV11-3
CASRTSGSNEQFF	TGCGCCAGCCGGACTAGCGGATCGAATGAGCAGTTCTTC	TRBJ2-1	TRBD2	NA	TRBV5-1
CASSQQGNTEAFF	TGTGCCAGCAGCCAACAGGGGAACACTGAAGCTTTCTTT	TRBJ1-1	NA	few	TRBV7-9
CASRGTGAYEQYF	TGTGCCAGCAGAGGGACAGGCGCCTACGAGCAGTACTTC	TRBJ2-7	TRBD1	NA	TRBV27
CASSFRGGNTEAFF	TGTGCCAGCAGCTTTCGGGGAGGGAACACTGAAGCTTTCTTT	TRBJ1-1	NA	NA	TRBV5-4
CASSQDRGTGSSGANVLTF	TGCGCCAGCAGCCAAGATCGTGGGACAGGGAGCTCTGGGGCCAACGTCCTGACTTTC	TRBJ2-6	TRBD1	NA	TRBV4-3
CASSLDSSGNTIYF	TGTGCCAGCAGTTTGGACAGCTCTGGAAACACCATATATTTT	TRBJ1-3	NA	NA	TRBV6-6
CASSLGPDQPQHF	TGTGCCAGCAGCTTAGGGCCAGATCAGCCCCAGCATTTT	TRBJ1-5	NA	NA	TRBV11-3
CAWSGNRGNEQFF	TGTGCCTGGAGTGGTAACAGGGGAAATGAGCAGTTCTTC	TRBJ2-1	TRBD1	NA	TRBV30
CASRREGRYNEQFF	TGTGCCAGCAGGCGGGAGGGCCGCTACAATGAGCAGTTCTTC	TRBJ2-1	TRBD2	once	TRBV25-1
CASSLGIFTSTDTQYF	TGCGCCAGCAGCTTGGGGATATTCACTAGCACAGATACGCAGTATTTT	TRBJ2-3	NA	NA	TRBV5-1
CSGTSGSLAEQFF	TGCAGCGGTACTAGCGGGAGTTTGGCTGAGCAGTTCTTC	TRBJ2-1	TRBD2	NA	TRBV29-1
CASSGAGTGELFF	TGTGCCAGCAGTGGGGCAGGAACCGGGGAGCTGTTTTTT	TRBJ2-2	NA	few	TRBV2
CSVEGRDEFSTYGYTF	TGCAGCGTTGAAGGCAGGGATGAGTTTTCCACCTATGGCTACACCTTC	TRBJ1-2	NA	NA	TRBV29-1
CASSDRDRGFYGSNQPQHF	TGTGCCAGCAGTGACCGGGACAGGGGCTTTTATGGGAGCAATCAGCCCCAGCATTTT	TRBJ1-5	TRBD1	once	TRBV28
CASSTSSTEKEQFF	TGTGCCAGCAGCACCTCATCCACTGAGAAGGAGCAGTTCTTC	TRBJ2-1	NA	NA	TRBV9
CASTPTGQGGEKLFF	TGTGCCAGCACCCCCACGGGACAGGGAGGTGAAAAACTGTTTTTT	TRBJ1-4	TRBD1	NA	TRBV7-9
CASTTTSGYGEQFF	TGCGCCAGCACGACGACTAGCGGGTATGGTGAGCAGTTCTTC	TRBJ2-1	TRBD2	NA	TRBV5-1
CASSPGTSGRYNEQFF	TGCGCCAGCAGCCCTGGGACTAGCGGGAGATACAATGAGCAGTTCTTC	TRBJ2-1	TRBD2	NA	TRBV5-1
CSAYFSYEQYF	TGCAGTGCTTATTTTTCCTACGAGCAGTACTTC	TRBJ2-7	NA	NA	TRBV20-1
CASSQEEWQGAGYTF	TGCGCCAGCAGCCAAGAAGAGTGGCAGGGCGCCGGCTACACCTTC	TRBJ1-2	NA	NA	TRBV4-1
CAWSGLAGGPGELFF	TGTGCCTGGAGTGGTCTAGCGGGAGGGCCCGGGGAGCTGTTTTTT	TRBJ2-2	TRBD2	NA	TRBV30
CASSGRLAGGQVEQYF	TGTGCCAGCAGCGGGAGGCTAGCGGGAGGGCAAGTCGAGCAGTACTTC	TRBJ2-7	TRBD2	NA	TRBV7-8
CASSALTSGSTQYF	TGTGCCAGCAGCGCCCTAACTAGCGGGAGTACGCAGTATTTT	TRBJ2-3	TRBD2	once	TRBV9
CASSVDDSGIYEQYF	TGTGCCAGCAGCGTAGATGATAGCGGGATCTACGAGCAGTACTTC	TRBJ2-7	TRBD2	NA	TRBV9
CASSGPQGRDNQPQHF	TGTGCCAGCAGTGGACCACAGGGTAGGGACAATCAGCCCCAGCATTTT	TRBJ1-5	NA	NA	TRBV6-4
CSVGDRANYGYTF	TGCAGCGTTGGAGACAGGGCAAACTATGGCTACACCTTC	TRBJ1-2	TRBD1	NA	TRBV29-1
CAISEAAEASYEQYF	TGTGCCATCAGTGAAGCGGCGGAGGCATCCTACGAGCAGTACTTC	TRBJ2-7	NA	few	TRBV10-3
CASSLGEYGYTF	TGTGCCAGCAGCTTAGGAGAATATGGCTACACCTTC	TRBJ1-2	NA	NA	TRBV7-8
CASSNQGLGNNEQFF	TGTGCCAGCAGTAATCAGGGTTTAGGTAACAATGAGCAGTTCTTC	TRBJ2-1	NA	NA	TRBV6-1
CASSSRSWGETQYF	TGTGCCAGCAGCTCAAGATCGTGGGGAGAGACCCAGTACTTC	TRBJ2-5	NA	NA	TRBV11-2
CASSPEGPDTQYF	TGTGCCAGCTCACCGGAGGGCCCAGATACGCAGTATTTT	TRBJ2-3	NA	NA	TRBV18
CASSRRADREDNNEQFF	TGCGCCAGCAGCCGGCGGGCGGACAGGGAGGATAACAATGAGCAGTTCTTC	TRBJ2-1	TRBD1	NA	TRBV4-3
CASSLAGTGQYGYTF	TGCGCCAGCAGCTTGGCCGGGACAGGGCAATATGGCTACACCTTC	TRBJ1-2	TRBD1	NA	TRBV5-1
CASSLSGSGSYEQYF	TGTGCCAGCAGCCTTAGCGGGAGTGGGTCCTACGAGCAGTACTTC	TRBJ2-7	TRBD2	NA	TRBV5-8
CASSRQGTGSGANVLTF	TGTGCCAGCTCACGACAGGGGACAGGCTCTGGGGCCAACGTCCTGACTTTC	TRBJ2-6	TRBD1	NA	TRBV18
CASSLPVRTEGANTQYF	TGTGCCAGCAGCTTACCTGTGAGGACAGAGGGCGCAAATACGCAGTATTTT	TRBJ2-3	NA	NA	TRBV7-9
CAGGQATGANVLTF	TGTGCCGGCGGACAGGCAACCGGGGCCAACGTCCTGACTTTC	TRBJ2-6	TRBD1	NA	TRBV6-6